This T cell receptor beta chain was sequenced during a study of T cell responses to AZD1222 COVID-19 vaccine. Sequenced by immunoSEQ multiplex PCR; TCRdb stores in-frame clones only, minus some. The sample consists of under 100,000 clones, 80% to 90% of them appearing once. Per the germline V gene, CDR1 is LNHDA and CDR2 is SQIVND (reference sequence). CDR3 length: 15 residues. Trimming cost V 6 bases and J 5 bases, with 17 bases left between them. The study's findings and limits: Only a handful of AZD1222 recipients, roughly 6 in all, had baseline seropositivity. Close to half of all spike-specific TCRs reportedly target regions of the variants that are unmutated. There were repertoire samples only from the period after the peak T cell response.

On this clone: Its specificity is unknown.

The chain couples TRBV19 to TRBJ1-5; D call uncertain. The TCR originated in an adult who received the AZD1222 COVID-19 vaccine. Sample: peripheral blood, taken 28 days after the second AZD1222 dose. The CDR3 region has the DNA TGTGCCAGTAGCGTCGGGCGGCGTTCGCATCAGCCCCAGCATTTT. As protein: CASSVGRRSHQPQHF.